The table lists the clone carrying this T cell receptor beta chain with many counts. Germline V lookup: CDR1 DFQATT, CDR2 SNEGSKA (reference sequence). V was pared by 6 bases and J by 5 bases, with 10 bases of the junction left unmatched. The CDR3 has 15 amino acids. This record belongs to a study of blood T cells in healthy people across ages. Donors ranged from roughly 6 to 90 years old and were healthy Caucasians in Russia. The authors ran a second PCR of roughly 6 to 12 cycles using a sample-barcoded 5' primer and a J-beta primer mix. One entry per CDR3 protein results from TCRdb running MiXCR on the 5' RACE reads. This table holds nearly 800,000 distinct CDR3 sequences, about 61% found once.

The sequencing input was blood. The origin of this receptor is a man between 35 and 55 years old in good health. The genes are TRBV20-1 and TRBJ1-6; TRBD1 matches 7 bases. Here the CDR3 DNA reads TGCAGTGCCACATACCTAGGACAGGATAATTCACCCCTCCACTTT. Its translation is CSATYLGQDNSPLHF.